This TCR beta chain was retrieved from a study of human T cells and chemical hapten exposure. Study in general: Sensitization was performed using 2% DPC on an approximately 2 cm by approximately 2 cm upper inner arm skin site.

Broader study findings: There was no change with DPC sensitization in TCRs above 1 in 1000 frequency. Expanded TCRs created a significantly greater count of big CDR3 similarity clusters than controls did.

This clonotype was observed a handful of times. Antigen specificity is unknown. Specified time point: patch test 1, 2 weeks after DPC sensitization. Regarding treatment: therapeutic diphenylcyclopropenone sensitization with weekly scalp DPC. This CDR3 has 15 residues. V lost 2 bases to trimming and J lost 7 bases, with 12 bases between them. CDR1 and CDR2 (germline): KGHSH, LQKENI. TCRdb fed the RACE reads into MiXCR, producing one record per CDR3 protein. The table includes over 65,000 distinct CDR3 sequences, about 11% detected once. This TCR derives from a woman aged 50 to 60 with alopecia areata. Some clones in this sample may be carry-over from other donors' samples. Sequenced material: whole blood, taken in connection with sensitization to the hapten diphenylcyclopropenone (DPC). J is TRBJ1-6 and V is TRBV18, with D perhaps TRBD1 (5 bases). CDR3 in amino acids: CASSPFRDRNSPLHF. In DNA, the CDR3 is TGTGCCAGCTCACCATTCCGCGACAGAAATTCACCCCTCCACTTT.